The rows below give T cell receptor beta chains drawn from one sample of a study of cytomegalovirus exposure and HLA in healthy donors. The repertoire was sequenced with immunoSEQ multiplex PCR; TCRdb's copy has only in-frame clones and lacks some. The sample lists 250,000 or so clones, 85% to 90% occurring once. The sequencing input was PBMCs. The source of these receptors is a woman under 30 in good health and CMV-seronegative. CDR3s include the opening cysteine and the closing phenylalanine or tryptophan. The order of the fields is D gene, clone size, V gene, J gene, CDR3 protein, CDR3 DNA. D genes are given only for firm matches. Clone size is stated in some rows and not others, as once, few, many or a class when expanded.

NA	NA	TRBV2	TRBJ2-7	CASSARSEQYF	TGTGCCAGCAGTGCGCGTAGCGAGCAGTACTTC
TRBD1	NA	TRBV6-5	TRBJ2-2	CASRDRVTGELFF	TGTGCCAGCAGGGACAGGGTCACCGGGGAGCTGTTTTTT
NA	NA	TRBV28	TRBJ1-1	CASSLWGDGIFTEAFF	TGTGCCAGCAGTTTATGGGGCGACGGGATATTCACTGAAGCTTTCTTT
NA	NA	TRBV10-3	TRBJ1-5	CAISESTRGSNGNQPQHF	TGTGCCATCAGTGAGTCGACGCGGGGATCAAATGGCAATCAGCCCCAGCATTTT
TRBD1	NA	TRBV2	TRBJ1-1	CAVHPDRVFFSGTYTEAFF	TGTGCCGTACACCCGGACAGGGTTTTCTTCTCGGGCACCTACACTGAAGCTTTCTTT
TRBD1	once	TRBV4-1	TRBJ2-6	CASSQGQGAPGANVLTF	TGCGCCAGCAGCCAAGGACAGGGGGCGCCTGGGGCCAACGTCCTGACTTTC
TRBD2	NA	TRBV11-2	TRBJ2-5	CASRQLAGALQETQYF	TGTGCCAGCAGGCAACTAGCGGGGGCCCTCCAAGAGACCCAGTACTTC
TRBD1	NA	TRBV7-3	TRBJ1-2	CASSTDREGNYGYTF	TGTGCCAGCAGCACGGACAGGGAGGGCAACTATGGCTACACCTTC
NA	NA	TRBV6-5	TRBJ1-5	CASSYSTGGQPQHF	TGTGCCAGCAGTTATAGTACGGGGGGGCAGCCCCAGCATTTT
TRBD1	NA	TRBV5-5	TRBJ1-2	CASSLDPGQGFRDTF	TGTGCCAGCAGCTTGGATCCGGGACAGGGGTTTCGTGACACCTTC
NA	NA	TRBV11-2	TRBJ1-4	CASSLDLGYEKLFF	TGTGCCAGCAGCTTAGATCTGGGCTATGAAAAACTGTTTTTT
NA	NA	TRBV5-1	TRBJ1-1	CASSIQESGEAFF	TGCGCCAGCAGCATACAGGAATCCGGTGAAGCTTTCTTT
TRBD1	NA	TRBV7-3	TRBJ2-3	CASSPTGQGAGDTQYF	TGTGCCAGCAGCCCAACTGGACAGGGGGCAGGGGATACGCAGTATTTT
TRBD2	NA	TRBV5-4	TRBJ2-1	CASSLVSSGYNNEQFF	TGTGCCAGCAGCTTGGTGTCTAGCGGTTACAACAATGAGCAGTTCTTC
NA	NA	TRBV4-1	TRBJ1-6	CASSQGGWQLSPLHF	TGCGCCAGCAGCCAAGGAGGCTGGCAGTTGTCACCCCTCCACTTT
TRBD1	NA	TRBV6-6	TRBJ1-1	CASSDRGLGEAFF	TGTGCCAGCAGCGACAGGGGGCTCGGTGAAGCTTTCTTT
NA	NA	TRBV7-9	TRBJ1-2	CASSLMGDYYGYTF	TGTGCCAGCAGCTTAATGGGGGACTACTATGGCTACACCTTC
NA	NA	TRBV4-3	TRBJ1-4	CASSQEGGNEKLFF	TGCGCCAGCAGCCAAGAGGGGGGGAATGAAAAACTGTTTTTT
NA	NA	TRBV6-4	TRBJ1-4	CASSRQAEDEKLFF	TGTGCCAGCAGCCGACAAGCCGAAGATGAAAAACTGTTTTTT
NA	NA	TRBV28	TRBJ1-1	CASSLSQDPTVGAFF	TGTGCCAGCAGTTTATCCCAAGATCCGACAGTTGGAGCTTTCTTT
NA	NA	TRBV11-2	TRBJ2-1	CASSLDGARLNEQFF	TGTGCCAGCAGCTTAGATGGGGCACGGTTGAATGAGCAGTTCTTC
NA	NA	TRBV19	TRBJ2-4	CASSINLAGIAKNIQYF	TGTGCCAGTAGTATTAATCTAGCCGGGATAGCCAAAAACATTCAGTACTTC
TRBD1	NA	TRBV7-8	TRBJ1-4	CASRTGTEGEKLFF	TGTGCCAGCAGGACCGGGACAGAGGGTGAAAAACTGTTTTTT
NA	NA	TRBV4-2	TRBJ2-2	CASSQDLNTGELFF	TGTGCCAGCAGCCAAGACCTTAACACCGGGGAGCTGTTTTTT
TRBD1	NA	TRBV28	TRBJ1-2	CASSVTGAPYGYTF	TGTGCCAGCAGTGTGACAGGGGCTCCCTATGGCTACACCTTC
NA	NA	TRBV19	TRBJ2-2	CASSIFLSSGELFF	TGTGCCAGTAGTATTTTTCTTAGCTCCGGGGAGCTGTTTTTT
TRBD1	NA	TRBV28	TRBJ1-3	CASSTRQGPFGNTIYF	TGTGCCAGCAGTACAAGACAGGGGCCTTTTGGAAACACCATATATTTT
TRBD1	NA	TRBV7-6	TRBJ1-2	CASSDRARVAGYTF	TGTGCCAGCAGCGACAGGGCGCGTGTTGCTGGCTACACCTTC
NA	NA	TRBV27	TRBJ1-4	CASSFSVVPTNEKLFF	TGTGCCAGCAGTTTTTCGGTGGTGCCAACTAATGAAAAACTGTTTTTT
NA	NA	TRBV4-1	TRBJ1-2	CASSPRPAGTNYGYTF	TGCGCCAGCAGCCCGAGACCCGCGGGAACTAACTATGGCTACACCTTC
TRBD1	NA	TRBV6-5	TRBJ1-4	CASSYSKGAGEKLFF	TGTGCCAGCAGTTACTCGAAGGGGGCTGGGGAAAAACTGTTTTTT
NA	NA	TRBV5-1	TRBJ2-1	CASSLWPGEGSYNEQFF	TGCGCCAGCAGCTTGTGGCCAGGGGAGGGAAGCTACAATGAGCAGTTCTTC
TRBD2	NA	TRBV19	TRBJ2-1	CASSLGLVYNEQFF	TGTGCCAGTAGTTTGGGACTAGTGTACAATGAGCAGTTCTTC
NA	few	TRBV6-1	TRBJ1-4	CASSVSREVEKLFF	TGTGCCAGCAGTGTATCAAGGGAGGTTGAAAAACTGTTTTTT
TRBD2	once	TRBV10-3	TRBJ2-3	CAISEHGGGGSDTQYF	TGTGCCATCAGTGAGCATGGCGGGGGAGGATCCGATACGCAGTATTTT
TRBD1	once	TRBV6-1	TRBJ2-1	CASSEYGTGAGEQFF	TGTGCCAGCAGTGAATACGGGACAGGGGCAGGTGAGCAGTTCTTC
TRBD1	NA	TRBV5-4	TRBJ2-7	CASSSTDRASYEQYF	TGTGCCAGCAGCTCCACGGACAGGGCTTCCTACGAGCAGTACTTC
TRBD1	NA	TRBV7-8	TRBJ1-1	CASSLAPDRGTEAFF	TGTGCCAGCAGCTTAGCCCCGGACAGGGGAACTGAAGCTTTCTTT
NA	NA	TRBV19	TRBJ2-7	CASSITGDPSYEQYF	TGTGCCAGTAGTATCACAGGAGACCCCTCCTACGAGCAGTACTTC
NA	NA	TRBV11-2	TRBJ2-3	CASSLEAKVVYYTQYF	TGTGCCAGCAGCTTAGAAGCTAAAGTGGTATATTATACGCAGTATTTT
TRBD1	NA	TRBV29-1	TRBJ2-7	CSVEDPGDREYEQYF	TGCAGCGTTGAAGATCCCGGGGACAGGGAGTACGAGCAGTACTTC
NA	NA	TRBV7-9	TRBJ2-5	CASSLLAQETQYF	TGTGCCAGCAGCTTACTAGCGCAAGAGACCCAGTACTTC
TRBD1	NA	TRBV11-1	TRBJ2-3	CASSWGTGGTDTQYF	TGTGCCAGCAGCTGGGGAACAGGGGGAACAGATACGCAGTATTTT
TRBD2	NA	TRBV4-1	TRBJ2-3	CASSQRTSPSTDTQYF	TGCGCCAGCAGCCAGAGGACTAGCCCTAGCACAGATACGCAGTATTTT
TRBD1	NA	TRBV10-3	TRBJ1-6	CAIRNKQGNNSPLHF	TGTGCCATCAGGAACAAACAGGGGAATAATTCACCCCTCCACTTT
TRBD2	NA	TRBV4-1	TRBJ2-7	CASSHQLSGGSYEQYF	TGCGCCAGCAGCCACCAGTTAAGCGGGGGGTCCTACGAGCAGTACTTC
NA	few	TRBV6-6	TRBJ1-5	CASTISYNQPQHF	TGTGCCAGCACAATCAGTTACAATCAGCCCCAGCATTTT
NA	once	TRBV4-1	TRBJ2-2	CASSRGGGRSTGELFF	TGCGCCAGCAGCCGTGGGGGGGGGCGAAGCACCGGGGAGCTGTTTTTT
TRBD2	NA	TRBV7-9	TRBJ2-5	CASSTTTLPGGTRETQYF	TGTGCCAGCAGCACTACTACTCTACCGGGAGGCACGAGAGAAACCCAGTACTTC
NA	few	TRBV6-5	TRBJ1-5	CASSSQQGGGQPQHF	TGTGCCAGCAGTTCCCAACAGGGCGGCGGTCAGCCCCAGCATTTT
NA	NA	TRBV5-1	TRBJ2-7	CASSLSSSAYEQYF	TGCGCCAGCAGCTTGTCCTCCTCGGCCTACGAGCAGTACTTC
TRBD1	NA	TRBV7-9	TRBJ2-3	CASSPRQGPDTQYF	TGTGCCAGCAGCCCGAGACAGGGACCAGATACGCAGTATTTT
TRBD1	NA	TRBV7-6	TRBJ2-5	CASSLEHKDRGGETQYF	TGTGCCAGCAGCTTAGAGCACAAGGACAGGGGAGGAGAGACCCAGTACTTC
TRBD2	NA	TRBV7-6	TRBJ2-5	CASSLISGGQETQYF	TGTGCCAGCAGCTTAATTAGCGGGGGGCAGGAGACCCAGTACTTC
TRBD2	NA	TRBV27	TRBJ2-1	CASSLGTSGGAEQFF	TGTGCCAGCAGTCTTGGGACTAGCGGGGGGGCTGAGCAGTTCTTC
NA	NA	TRBV6-5	TRBJ2-7	CASSYYGYEQYF	TGTGCCAGCAGTTACTACGGCTACGAGCAGTACTTC
TRBD2	NA	TRBV7-9	TRBJ2-1	CASRPTPGLDAGEQFF	TGTGCCAGCAGACCAACGCCGGGACTAGATGCGGGGGAGCAGTTCTTC
TRBD1	few	TRBV19	TRBJ1-2	CASRTGTSFGYTF	TGTGCCAGTCGGACAGGGACCTCGTTCGGCTACACCTTC
NA	NA	TRBV29-1	TRBJ2-5	CSPPREQETQYF	TGCAGCCCCCCACGGGAACAAGAGACCCAGTACTTC